This T cell receptor beta chain was identified during a study of blood T cell repertoires in COVID-19. Study overall: Samples of COVID-19 (acute and convalescent) were obtained from the United States, Italy and Spain. PBMCs, B-cell-depleted T cells, or T cells were the source of the cDNA or gDNA that made up the material.

Study processing details: The authors estimated nucleated cell counts from reference gene primer amplification. The protocol was immunoSEQ multiplex PCR, while the TCRdb copy is restricted to in-frame clones and leaves out a portion. From that table come the V and J calls and clone size; the DNA was used to work out D and trimming. The profile shows approximately 250,000 clones, about 85% of them singletons. This CDR3 is 14 amino acids long. The J segment lost 2 bases and the V segment lost 5 bases, leaving 9 bases of the junction unmatched. Looked up from germline, CDR1 is SQVTM and CDR2 is ANQGSEA.

This receptor was obtained from a man younger than 35 with active or convalescent COVID-19. This chain joins TRBV29-1 and TRBJ2-7; 7 bases line up with TRBD1. The sequenced sample was peripheral blood. The CDR3 DNA sequence: TGCAGCGTTCATACCGGGACAGCTACCTACGAGCAGTACTTC. Protein product: CSVHTGTATYEQYF.